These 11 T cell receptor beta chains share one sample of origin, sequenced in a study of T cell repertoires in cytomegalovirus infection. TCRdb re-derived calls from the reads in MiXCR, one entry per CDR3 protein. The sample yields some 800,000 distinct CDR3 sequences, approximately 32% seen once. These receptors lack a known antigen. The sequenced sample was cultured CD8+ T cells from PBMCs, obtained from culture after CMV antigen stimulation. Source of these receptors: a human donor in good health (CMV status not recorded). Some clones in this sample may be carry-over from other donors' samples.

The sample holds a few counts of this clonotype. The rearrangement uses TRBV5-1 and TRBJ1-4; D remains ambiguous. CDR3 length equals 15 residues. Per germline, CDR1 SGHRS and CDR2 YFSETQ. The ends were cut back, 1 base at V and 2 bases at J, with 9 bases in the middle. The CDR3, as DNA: TGCGCCAGCAGCTTGTCTATGGGTACTAATGAAAAACTGTTTTTT. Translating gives CASSLSMGTNEKLFF.

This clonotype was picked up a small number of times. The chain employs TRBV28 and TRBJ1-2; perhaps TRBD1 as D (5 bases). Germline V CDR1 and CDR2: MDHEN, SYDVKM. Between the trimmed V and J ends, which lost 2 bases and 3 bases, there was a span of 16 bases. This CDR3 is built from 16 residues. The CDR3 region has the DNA TGTGCCAGCAGTTTAAGGGGCAGTCTACGATACTATGGCTACACCTTC. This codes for CASSLRGSLRYYGYTF.

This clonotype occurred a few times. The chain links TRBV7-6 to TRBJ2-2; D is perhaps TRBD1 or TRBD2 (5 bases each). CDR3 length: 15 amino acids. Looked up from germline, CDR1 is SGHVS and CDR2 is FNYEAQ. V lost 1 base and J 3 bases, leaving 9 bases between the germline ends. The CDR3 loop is CASSLVGEYTGELFF. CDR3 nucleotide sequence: TGTGCCAGCAGCTTAGTGGGGGAATACACCGGGGAGCTGTTTTTT.

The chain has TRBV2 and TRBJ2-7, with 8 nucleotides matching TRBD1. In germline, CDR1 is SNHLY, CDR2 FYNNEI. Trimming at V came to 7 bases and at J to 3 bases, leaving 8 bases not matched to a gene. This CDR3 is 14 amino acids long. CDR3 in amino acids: CASIPRQGRYEQYF. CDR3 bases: TGTGCCAGCATTCCGCGACAGGGGCGCTACGAGCAGTACTTC.

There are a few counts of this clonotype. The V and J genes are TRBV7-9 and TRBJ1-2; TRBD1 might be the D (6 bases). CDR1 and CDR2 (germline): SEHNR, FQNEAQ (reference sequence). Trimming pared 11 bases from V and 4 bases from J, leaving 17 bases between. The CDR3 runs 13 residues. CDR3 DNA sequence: TGTGCCGACATACCACAGGGAACCTATGGCTACACCTTC. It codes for CADIPQGTYGYTF. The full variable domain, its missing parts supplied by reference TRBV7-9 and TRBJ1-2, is DTGVSQNPRHKITKRGQNVTFRCDPISEHNRLYWYRQTLGQGPEFLTYFQNEAQLEKSRLLSDRFSAERPKGSFSTLEIQRTEQGDSAMYLCADIPQGTYGYTFGSGTRLTVV.

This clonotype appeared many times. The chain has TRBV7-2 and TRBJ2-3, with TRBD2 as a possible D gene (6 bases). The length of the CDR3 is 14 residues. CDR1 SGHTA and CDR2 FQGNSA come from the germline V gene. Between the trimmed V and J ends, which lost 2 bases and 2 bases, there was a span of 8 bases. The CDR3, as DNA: TGTGCCAGCAGCTTACCGGACTACACAGATACGCAGTATTTT. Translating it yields CASSLPDYTDTQYF.

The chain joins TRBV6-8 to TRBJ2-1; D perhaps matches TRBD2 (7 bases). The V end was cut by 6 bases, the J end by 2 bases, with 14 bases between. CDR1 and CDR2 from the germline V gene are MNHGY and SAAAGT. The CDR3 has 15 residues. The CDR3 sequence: CASSYRGAPYNEQFF. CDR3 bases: TGTGCCAGCAGCTATCGGGGGGCCCCCTACAATGAGCAGTTCTTC.

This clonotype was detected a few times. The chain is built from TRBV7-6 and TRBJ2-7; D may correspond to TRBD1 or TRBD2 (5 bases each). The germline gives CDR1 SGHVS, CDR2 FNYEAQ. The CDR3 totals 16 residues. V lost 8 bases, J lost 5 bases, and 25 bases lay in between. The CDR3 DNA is TGTGCCAGCCGCTACGGGACGGGTCTGGGCACCGACGAGCAGTACGTC. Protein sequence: CASRYGTGLGTDEQYV.

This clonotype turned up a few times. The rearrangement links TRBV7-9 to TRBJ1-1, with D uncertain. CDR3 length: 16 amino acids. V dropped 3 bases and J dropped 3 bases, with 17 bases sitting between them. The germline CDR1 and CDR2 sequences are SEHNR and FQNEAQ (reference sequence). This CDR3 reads CASSFSPDGVDTEAFF. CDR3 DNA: TGTGCCAGCAGCTTTTCGCCCGACGGGGTAGACACTGAAGCTTTCTTT.

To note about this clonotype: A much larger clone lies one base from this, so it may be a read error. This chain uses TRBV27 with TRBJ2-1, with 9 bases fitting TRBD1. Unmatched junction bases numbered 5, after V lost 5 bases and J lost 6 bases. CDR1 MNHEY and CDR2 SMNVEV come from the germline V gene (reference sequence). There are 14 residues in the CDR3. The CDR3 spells CASSIPDRGNEQFF. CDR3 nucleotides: TGTGCCAGCAGTATACCGGACAGGGGCAATGAGCAGTTCTTC.

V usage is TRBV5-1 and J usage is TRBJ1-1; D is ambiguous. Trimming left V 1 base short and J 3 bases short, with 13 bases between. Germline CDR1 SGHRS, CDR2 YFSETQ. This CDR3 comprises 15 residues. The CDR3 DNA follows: TGCGCCAGCAGCTTGCGAGGGCCCCTGTACACTGAAGCTTTCTTT. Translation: CASSLRGPLYTEAFF.